The text below deals with one TCR beta chain. Trimming stripped 2 bases from V and 2 bases from J, with 8 bases between. The germline V gene has CDR1 WSHSY and CDR2 SAAADI. This CDR3 spans 14 amino acids. The data derive from a study of shared clonotypes between healthy human individuals. Some 27,000 T cell genomes, or approximately 0.2 ug DNA, went into the sorted-subset replicate PCRs. The data were produced by immunoSEQ multiplex PCR, yet TCRdb's version contains in-frame clones alone and is incomplete. This sample has 1.4 million to 1.5 million clones, with around 95% found just once. The receptor's source is a young man in good health. The chain uses TRBV10-2 and TRBJ2-3, with unresolved D. The material sequenced was naive CD4+ T cells sorted from blood. Subset specified: CD45RA+ positively selected. This CDR3 is CASSEEAVTDTQYF. The CDR3 bases are TGCGCCAGCAGTGAGGAGGCAGTCACAGATACGCAGTATTTT.